This note documents a single T cell receptor (beta chain) sequence. Its matching antigen is unknown. Trimming took 5 bases from V and 3 from J, leaving 10 bases between them. Germline loops: CDR1 SQVTM, CDR2 ANQGSEA. This CDR3 comprises 13 residues. The entry originates in a study of cytotoxic CD8 clonotypes in ibrutinib-treated CLL. Looking at the study overall: Results showed roughly 24 partial and 2 complete responses; following median 68 months, around 15 remained remitted, approximately 12 advanced. Mean values per sample were around 250,000 productive templates and more than 90,000 productive rearrangements.

Target depth was 1 in 200,000 to 1 in 1 million T cells, about 10x per clonotype. TCRdb's copy holds only in-frame clones and misses some; the assay was immunoSEQ multiplex PCR. In the table there are almost 85,000 clones, around 84% of which are singletons. Overall study findings and caveats: The times at which samples were taken varied between sustained-remission and progressing patients.

The sequence was obtained from a human donor with chronic lymphocytic leukemia. The V and J genes are TRBV29-1 and TRBJ1-4; TRBD1 might be the D (6 bases). The sequencing used PBMCs, collected before ibrutinib treatment. This CDR3 is CSVTGQPNEKLFF. CDR3 DNA: TGCAGCGTTACTGGACAGCCTAATGAAAAACTGTTTTTT. Full variable domain (outside the CDR3, taken from reference TRBV29-1 and TRBJ1-4): SAVISQKPSRDICQRGTSLTIQCQVDSQVTMMFWYRQQPGQSLTLIATANQGSEATYESGFVIDKFPISRPNLTFSTLTVSNMSPEDSSIYLCSVTGQPNEKLFFGSGTQLSVL.